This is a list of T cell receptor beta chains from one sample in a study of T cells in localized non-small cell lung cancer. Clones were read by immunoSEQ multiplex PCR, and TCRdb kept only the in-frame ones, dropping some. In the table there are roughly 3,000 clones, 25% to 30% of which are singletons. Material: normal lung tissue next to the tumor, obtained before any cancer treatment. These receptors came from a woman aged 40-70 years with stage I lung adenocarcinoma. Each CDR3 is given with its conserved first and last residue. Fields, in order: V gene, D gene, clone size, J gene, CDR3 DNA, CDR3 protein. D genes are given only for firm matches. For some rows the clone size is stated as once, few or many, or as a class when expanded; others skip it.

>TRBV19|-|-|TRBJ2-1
TGTGCCAGTAGGGGGGGTCGCCCTGATGGCTCCTACAATGAGCAGTTCTTC
CASRGGRPDGSYNEQFF
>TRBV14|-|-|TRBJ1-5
TGTGCCAGCAGCCAAGGGCTGGGACAGCCCCAGCATTTT
CASSQGLGQPQHF
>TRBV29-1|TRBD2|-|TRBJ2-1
TGCAGCGTGGTCACTAGCGGGCGTCCCAATGAGCAGTTCTTC
CSVVTSGRPNEQFF
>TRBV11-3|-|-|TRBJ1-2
TGTGCCAGCAGCGACGCGGGGTGGAGGGAAGGCTACGATGGCTACACCTTC
CASSDAGWREGYDGYTF
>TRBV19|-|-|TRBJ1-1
TGTGCCAGTAGTATAGATCTATGGGGCCGAGTAGCTTTCTTT
CASSIDLWGRVAFF
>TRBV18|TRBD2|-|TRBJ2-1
TGTGCCAGCTCCCCCATTGGCGGGGGGTTCAATGAGCAGTTCTTC
CASSPIGGGFNEQFF
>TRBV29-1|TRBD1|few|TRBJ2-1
TGCAGCGTTGAAGAAGCACAGGGGAATGAGCAGTTCTTC
CSVEEAQGNEQFF
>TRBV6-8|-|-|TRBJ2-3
TGTGCCATCAGAGGGCGGGCGAGCACAGATACGCAGTATTTT
CAIRGRASTDTQYF
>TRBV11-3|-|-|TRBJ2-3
TGTGCCAGCAGCTTAATAACAGGGCTGCTCCCCGGCACAGATACGCAGTATTTT
CASSLITGLLPGTDTQYF
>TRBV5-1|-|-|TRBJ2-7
TGCGCCAGCCCTTTTTGGGCAGTTCCTTCCTACGAGCAGTACTTC
CASPFWAVPSYEQYF
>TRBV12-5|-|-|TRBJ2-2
TGTGCTAGTGGTTTGGTATATGGGGGGAGCGGCACCGGGGAGCTGTTTTTT
CASGLVYGGSGTGELFF
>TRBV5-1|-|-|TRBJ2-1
TGCGCCAGCAGCTTGGGAGACAGTAGGAATGAGCAGTTCTTC
CASSLGDSRNEQFF
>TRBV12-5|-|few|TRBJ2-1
TGTGCCAGCGGCGTAATCTCGTCCTACAATGAGCAGTTCTTC
CASGVISSYNEQFF
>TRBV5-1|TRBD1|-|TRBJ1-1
TGCGCCAGCAGCGAGAGACAGGGCTCAAACACTGAAGCTTTCTTT
CASSERQGSNTEAFF
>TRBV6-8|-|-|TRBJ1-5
TGTGCCAGCAGCGCATCCAACCGTTATCAGCCCCAGCATTTT
CASSASNRYQPQHF
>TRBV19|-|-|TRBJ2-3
TGTGCCAGTAGTGCCGGGACTGACACAGATACGCAGTATTTT
CASSAGTDTDTQYF
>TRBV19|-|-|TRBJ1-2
TGTGCCAGTAGTATCAGAAGCTATGGCTACACCTTC
CASSIRSYGYTF
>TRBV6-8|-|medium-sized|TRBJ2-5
TGTGCCAGCATCCCGACAGGACAAGAGACCCAGTACTTC
CASIPTGQETQYF
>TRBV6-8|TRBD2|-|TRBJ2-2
TGTGCCAGCAAACCGAGACTAGCGGGGTACACCGGGGAGCTGTTTTTT
CASKPRLAGYTGELFF
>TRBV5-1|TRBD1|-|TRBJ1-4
TGCGCCAGCAGCTTGGAGGGGGGACAGCCTAATGAAAAACTGTTTTTT
CASSLEGGQPNEKLFF
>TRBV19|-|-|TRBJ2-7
TGTGCCAGTAGTATAACAGCCCAACCTCCATACGAGCAGTACTTC
CASSITAQPPYEQYF
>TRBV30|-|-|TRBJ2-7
TGTGCCTGGGGCACACCCTACGAGCAGTACTTC
CAWGTPYEQYF
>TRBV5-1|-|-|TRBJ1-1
TGCGCCAGCGCGCCTCTCTCCTTCTCGAACACTGAAGCTTTCTTT
CASAPLSFSNTEAFF
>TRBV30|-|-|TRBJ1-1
TGTGCCTGGAGTTATCATGGACTGAGTAACACTGAAGCTTTCTTT
CAWSYHGLSNTEAFF
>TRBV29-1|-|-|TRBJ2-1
TGCAGCGTTGATCCCCAGGGATTAGGCAATGAGCAGTTCTTC
CSVDPQGLGNEQFF
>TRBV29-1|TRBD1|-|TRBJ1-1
TGCAGCGTTGGAACAGGGGACTACACTGAAGCTTTCTTT
CSVGTGDYTEAFF
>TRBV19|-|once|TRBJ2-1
TGTGCCAGTAGTATCGGTTGGGGGGTGTCCTACAATGAGCAGTTCTTC
CASSIGWGVSYNEQFF
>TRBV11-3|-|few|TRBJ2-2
TGTGCCAGCAGCTTAGGGCCCGCGAACACCGGGGAGCTGTTTTTT
CASSLGPANTGELFF
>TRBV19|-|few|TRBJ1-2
TGTGCCAGTGGGGAACGGTATGGCTACACCTTC
CASGERYGYTF
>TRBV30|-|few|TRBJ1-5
TGTGCCGGTCGGACGGGAGATCAGCCCCAGCATTTT
CAGRTGDQPQHF
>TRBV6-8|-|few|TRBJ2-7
TGTGCCAGCAGGGACGGCTCCTACGAGCAGTACTTC
CASRDGSYEQYF
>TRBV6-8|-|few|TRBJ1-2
TGTGCCAGCAGTAAGGGGGACATTGTGAACTATGGCTACACCTTC
CASSKGDIVNYGYTF
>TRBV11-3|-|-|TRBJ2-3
TGTGCCAGCAGCCCATCGGGCCCCCCCACAGATACGCAGTATTTT
CASSPSGPPTDTQYF
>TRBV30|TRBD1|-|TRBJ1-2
TGTGCCTGGAGTGTAGGGGGCCCTGGCTACACCTTC
CAWSVGGPGYTF
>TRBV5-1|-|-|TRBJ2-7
TGCGCCAGCAGCCAAGAGCGAGGAGATCAAAGCTCCTACGAGCAGTACTTC
CASSQERGDQSSYEQYF
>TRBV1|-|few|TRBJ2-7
TGCGCCAGCAGCCAAGGACTTGGCGGCGAGCAGTACTTC
CASSQGLGGEQYF
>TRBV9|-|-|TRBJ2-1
TGTGCCAGCAGCCGACCCAGGGGAAGCTCCTACAATGAGCAGTTCTTC
CASSRPRGSSYNEQFF
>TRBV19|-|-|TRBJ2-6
TGTGCCAGTAGTCTCCAAGGGGGAACTGGGGCCAACGTCCTGACTTTC
CASSLQGGTGANVLTF
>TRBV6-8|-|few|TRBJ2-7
TGTGCCAGCACTCCCGGGACGGTCTACTACGAGCAGTACTTC
CASTPGTVYYEQYF
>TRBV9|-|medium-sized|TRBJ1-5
TGTGCCAGCAGCGTAGGCTCCGACCCCTATAGCAATCAGCCCCAGCATTTT
CASSVGSDPYSNQPQHF
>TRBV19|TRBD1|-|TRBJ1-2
TGTGCCAGTAGTCGGGACAGGGGATCAGCTAACTATGGCTACACCTTC
CASSRDRGSANYGYTF
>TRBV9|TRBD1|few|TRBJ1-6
TGTGCCAGCAGCGGACAGGGGAGTTCACCCCTCCACTTT
CASSGQGSSPLHF
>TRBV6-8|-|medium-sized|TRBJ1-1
TGTGCCAGCACCAAACAGGGAAACACTGAAGCTTTCTTT
CASTKQGNTEAFF
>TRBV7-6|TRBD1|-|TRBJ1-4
TGTGCCAGCAGCCGAAGACAGGGGGCGGATGAAAAACTGTTTTTT
CASSRRQGADEKLFF
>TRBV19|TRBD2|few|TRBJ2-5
TGTGCCAGTAGTATCGTGAGCGGGAGGGCCCAAGAGACCCAGTACTTC
CASSIVSGRAQETQYF
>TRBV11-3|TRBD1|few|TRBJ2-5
TGTGCCAGCAGCTTGGACAGGGGAGGTGGCAAGGCCGATCAAGAGACCCAGTACTTC
CASSLDRGGGKADQETQYF
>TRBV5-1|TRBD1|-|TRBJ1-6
TGCGCCAGCAGCACGGGACAGGGAGATTCACCCCTCCACTTT
CASSTGQGDSPLHF
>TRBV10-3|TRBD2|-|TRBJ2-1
TGTGCCAGCCGGACTAGCGGGAGTAAGCAGTTCTTC
CASRTSGSKQFF
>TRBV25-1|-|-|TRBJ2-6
TGTGCCAGCAGTGGTTCCTCTGGGGCCAACGTCCTGACTTTC
CASSGSSGANVLTF
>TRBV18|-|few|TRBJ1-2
TGTGCCAGCTCACCACTAAGGGAGGAGGGCTACACCTTC
CASSPLREEGYTF
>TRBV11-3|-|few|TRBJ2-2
TGTGCCAGCAGCTTACGGACGCCCCTGAACACCGGGGAGCTGTTTTTT
CASSLRTPLNTGELFF
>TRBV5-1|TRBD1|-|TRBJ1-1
TGCGCCAGCAGCTCGACGGGACAGAGCATGAACACTGAAGCTTTCTTT
CASSSTGQSMNTEAFF
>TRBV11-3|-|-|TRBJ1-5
TGTGCCAGCAGCACAGGGCCATATAGCAATCAGCCCCAGCATTTT
CASSTGPYSNQPQHF